Listed below are T cell receptor beta chains from one sample, sequenced in a study of technical replicates of blood from a handful of donors. The method was immunoSEQ multiplex PCR; TCRdb's version includes in-frame clones alone and lacks a portion of them. The sample shows 84,000 or so clones, 93% of them seen only once. The sequenced sample consisted of T cells isolated from PBMCs. The source of these receptors is a human donor in good health. Each CDR3 is given with its conserved first and last residue. A D gene is named only where the DNA matches it firmly. Not every row has a clone size; where given, it reads once, few, many or a size class.

TRBD1	TRBV15	14	TRBJ2-7	.	CATSRDRQGFWQYF	TGTGCCACCAGCAGAGATCGACAGGGGTTTTGGCAGTACTTC
TRBD1	TRBV11-3	13	TRBJ1-1	.	CASSLATGGEAFF	TGTGCCAGCAGCTTAGCTACAGGGGGTGAAGCTTTCTTT
TRBD1	TRBV30	17	TRBJ1-2	.	CAWSEIKGQLRNYGYTF	TGTGCCTGGAGTGAAATCAAGGGACAGCTTAGAAACTATGGCTACACCTTC
.	TRBV2	13	TRBJ2-5	.	CASSDGSGETQYF	TGTGCCAGCAGTGACGGTTCCGGGGAGACCCAGTACTTC
.	TRBV7-6	13	TRBJ2-2	.	CASSFGGVGELFF	TGTGCCAGCAGCTTCGGGGGAGTCGGGGAGCTGTTTTTT
TRBD1	TRBV27	14	TRBJ1-5	.	CASSLRQGLQPQHF	TGTGCCAGCAGTCTGAGACAGGGGTTGCAGCCCCAGCATTTT
.	TRBV2	13	TRBJ1-2	few	CASSDSGYYGYTF	TGTGCCAGCAGTGATTCAGGGTATTATGGCTACACCTTC
.	TRBV7-9	16	TRBJ2-4	.	CASSLKGGRGKNIQYF	TGTGCCAGCAGCTTAAAAGGGGGTCGGGGCAAAAACATTCAGTACTTC
TRBD1	TRBV5-1	14	TRBJ1-1	.	CASSEDRANTEAFF	TGCGCCAGCAGCGAAGACAGGGCGAACACTGAAGCTTTCTTT
.	TRBV27	13	TRBJ1-1	few	CASSSARVTEAFF	TGTGCCAGCAGTTCGGCCAGGGTGACTGAAGCTTTCTTT
.	TRBV7-9	11	TRBJ1-1	once	CASEGRAEAFF	TGTGCCAGCGAAGGGCGGGCTGAAGCTTTCTTT
.	TRBV11-2	14	TRBJ1-2	.	CASSLDGENYGYTF	TGTGCCAGCAGCTTAGACGGAGAAAACTATGGCTACACCTTC
TRBD1	TRBV4-1	16	TRBJ2-1	once	CASSQYRGTGGNEQFF	TGCGCCAGCAGCCAGTATAGGGGGACAGGGGGCAATGAGCAGTTCTTC
.	TRBV12-5	12	TRBJ2-5	once	CASGQNQETQYF	TGTGCTAGTGGCCAGAATCAAGAGACCCAGTACTTC